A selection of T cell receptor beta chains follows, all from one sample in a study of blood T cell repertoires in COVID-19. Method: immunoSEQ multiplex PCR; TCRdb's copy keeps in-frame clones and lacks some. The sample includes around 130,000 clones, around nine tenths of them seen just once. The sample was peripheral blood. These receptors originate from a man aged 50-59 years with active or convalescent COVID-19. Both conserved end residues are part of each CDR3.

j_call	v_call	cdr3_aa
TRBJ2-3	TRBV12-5	CASGLVQGPLGTQYF
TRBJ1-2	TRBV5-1	CASSLGQGTNYGYTF
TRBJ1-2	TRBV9	CASSARGDRGAAPYYGYTF
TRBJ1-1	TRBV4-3	CASSHGNLNTEAFF
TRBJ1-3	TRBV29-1	CSAVSPQGSGNTIYF
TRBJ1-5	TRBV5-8	CASSSPPGSYSNQPQHF
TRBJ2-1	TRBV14	CASSQAELATPWFF
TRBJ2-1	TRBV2	CASSEVGRGHEQFF
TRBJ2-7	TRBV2	CASSELGQWGSDFYEQYF
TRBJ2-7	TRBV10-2	CASSQIWGGYEQYF
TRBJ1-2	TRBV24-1	CATSADREGGYTF
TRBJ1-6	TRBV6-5	CASRPGDSPLHF
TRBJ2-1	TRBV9	CASSFRGGLSSYNEQFF
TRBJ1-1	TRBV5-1	CASSYGQGVDAAFF
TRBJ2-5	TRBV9	CASSTGDLRETQYF
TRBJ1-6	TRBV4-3	CASSHYGLDSPLHF
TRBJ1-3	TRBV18	CASSPTGNTIYF
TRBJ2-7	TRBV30	CAWRVLQGNRQYF
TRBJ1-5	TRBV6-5	CASSAREEGYQPQHF
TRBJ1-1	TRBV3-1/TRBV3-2	CASSQGGTGGRHTEAFF
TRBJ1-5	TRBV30	CAWRNNRDQPQHF
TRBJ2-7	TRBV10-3	CAISDKGQGAVQYF
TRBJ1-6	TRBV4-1	CASSWTVSSYNSPLHF
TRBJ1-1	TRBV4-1	CASSQRDRGSRNTEAFF
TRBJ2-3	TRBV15	CATSSGGPPVNTQYF
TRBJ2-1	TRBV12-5	CASVAVHEQFF
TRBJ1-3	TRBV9	CASSLKQGMGDTIYF